This passage covers 17 T cell receptor beta chains from one sample sequenced in a study of T cell responses to AZD1222 COVID-19 vaccine. This table comes from immunoSEQ multiplex PCR, and its TCRdb copy is limited to in-frame clones, with some not included. The profile shows over 90,000 clones, about 90% of them singletons. The sample was peripheral blood, taken 28 days after the second AZD1222 dose. The receptor set was obtained from an adult who received the AZD1222 COVID-19 vaccine.

This chain connects TRBV5-8 to TRBJ1-6; D is ambiguous. Germline V lookup: CDR1 SGHTS, CDR2 YDEGEE. This CDR3 contains 17 residues. Trimming removed 4 bases from V and 0 bases from J, with 14 bases in between. The CDR3 DNA sequence: TGTGCCAGCAGCCCCGACATTCTGAGCTCCTATAATTCACCCCTCCACTTT. This encodes CASSPDILSSYNSPLHF. The full variable domain, with the rest looked up from reference TRBV5-8 and TRBJ1-6, is EAGVTQSPTHLIKTRGQQATLRCSPISGHTSVYWYQQALGLGLQFLLWYDEGEERNRGNFPPRFSGRQFPNYSSELNVNALELEDSALYLCASSPDILSSYNSPLHFGNGTRLTVT.

The CDR3 sequence is CASSGRTGRGTEAFF. The CDR3 DNA reads as TGTGCCAGTAGCGGACGGACAGGGAGAGGCACTGAAGCTTTCTTT. This chain joins TRBV19 and TRBJ1-1, with 8 bases matching TRBD1. Germline assignment: CDR1 LNHDA and CDR2 SQIVND (reference sequence). CDR3 size: 15 residues. V shed 6 bases and J 4 bases; nucleotides not matched to a gene: 10.

The chain has TRBV15 and TRBJ1-1; 7 bases line up with TRBD1. The germline V gene has CDR1 LNHNV and CDR2 YYDKDF (reference sequence). This CDR3 region has 14 residues. After removal of 3 bases from V and 0 bases from J, the junction contained 1 base not matched to a gene. CDR3 sequence reads: CATSRDRLNTEAFF. The CDR3 bases are TGTGCCACCAGCAGGGACAGGCTGAACACTGAAGCTTTCTTT.

This clone was seen once. V gene TRBV11-2 combines with J gene TRBJ2-3, with 10 bases identical to TRBD2. The germline CDR1 and CDR2 sequences are SGHAT and FQNNGV. The J segment lost 5 bases and the V segment lost 5 bases, leaving 13 bases of the junction unmatched. The CDR3 is made up of 17 amino acids. The CDR3 sequence is CASSPDQRGGEGDTQYF. As DNA, the CDR3 is TGTGCCAGCAGCCCCGACCAGCGGGGGGGCGAGGGAGATACGCAGTATTTT.

The chain employs TRBV28 and TRBJ1-5; a possible D gene is TRBD1 (5 bases). Trimming removed 7 bases at V and 6 bases at J, with 13 bases between. Germline V lookup: CDR1 MDHEN, CDR2 SYDVKM. The CDR3 loop spans 13 amino acids. CDR3 nucleotide sequence: TGTGCCAGCAAGGCCCGTGGGGGTCAGCCCCAGCATTTT. Translation: CASKARGGQPQHF.

The CDR3 sequence: CASSLSSAPQFF. Written as DNA, the CDR3 is TGTGCCAGCAGCTTAAGTTCGGCCCCTCAATTCTTC. This chain uses TRBV7-3 with TRBJ2-1, with D unresolved. CDR1 and CDR2 from the germline V gene are SGHTA and FQGTGA. The length of the CDR3 is 12 residues. Trimming pared 1 base from V and 16 bases from J, leaving 14 bases between.

The J gene is TRBJ2-5, the V gene TRBV29-1; 14 bases agree with TRBD2. This CDR3 contains 15 residues. J was trimmed by 1 base and V by 6 bases; bases with no gene match: 4. Germline V gene data show CDR1 as SQVTM and CDR2 as ANQGSEA. The CDR3 DNA follows: TGCAGCGTGGCGGGACTAGCGGGGGTCCAAGAGACCCAGTACTTC. It yields the protein CSVAGLAGVQETQYF.

This chain joins TRBV5-4 and TRBJ2-5; D possibly uses TRBD1 or TRBD2 (6 bases each). CDR1 is SGHNT and CDR2 is YYREEE in the germline V gene (reference sequence). The V and J ends lost 2 bases and 1 base respectively, with 9 bases between them. The length of the CDR3 is 14 residues. The CDR3 nucleotides are TGTGCCAGCAGCTTTGGGGGGCGCCAAGAGACCCAGTACTTC. Protein: CASSFGGRQETQYF.

This clone appeared a single time. The chain recombines TRBV5-6 with TRBJ1-4, with 7 bases fitting TRBD1. There are 15 residues in the CDR3. The germline V gene has CDR1 SGHDT and CDR2 YYEEEE. The ends lost 2 bases at V and 4 bases at J; junction bases unmatched: 5. The CDR3 nucleotides are TGTGCCAGCAGCTTAGGACAGGCGGGTAATGAAAAACTGTTTTTT. It yields the protein CASSLGQAGNEKLFF.

The rearrangement joins TRBV5-1 to TRBJ1-5; D remains ambiguous. CDR3 length: 15 residues. Deletions cut 0 bases from V and 3 bases from J, with 10 bases between. Germline CDR1 SGHRS, CDR2 YFSETQ. CDR3 in amino acids: CASSLVPEANQPQHF. In DNA, the CDR3 is TGCGCCAGCAGCTTGGTACCGGAAGCCAATCAGCCCCAGCATTTT.

The J gene is TRBJ1-2, the V gene TRBV18; the D gene is possibly TRBD1 (6 bases). The germline gives CDR1 KGHSH, CDR2 LQKENI. V shed 3 bases and J shed 6 bases, with 17 bases lying between them. This CDR3 region has 15 residues. CDR3 region: CASSPILRGEDGYTF. CDR3 DNA: TGTGCCAGCTCACCTATACTCAGGGGAGAAGATGGCTACACCTTC.

This chain connects TRBV5-1 to TRBJ2-5; the match to TRBD1 covers 7 bases. Germline V gives CDR1 SGHRS, CDR2 YFSETQ. The J segment lost 1 base and the V segment lost 4 bases, leaving 1 base of the junction unmatched. This CDR3 contains 13 residues. The CDR3 sequence is CASSPGGQETQYF. The CDR3 nucleotides read TGCGCCAGCAGCCCAGGGGGCCAAGAGACCCAGTACTTC.

The rearrangement uses TRBV27 and TRBJ2-7; 12 bases line up with TRBD1. CDR3 length: 15 residues. The J segment lost 3 bases and the V segment lost 6 bases, leaving 6 bases of the junction unmatched. Germline V gene data show CDR1 as MNHEY and CDR2 as SMNVEV (reference sequence). The CDR3 spells CASSSGTGGNYEQYF. The CDR3 nucleotides read TGTGCCAGCAGCTCCGGGACAGGGGGCAACTACGAGCAGTACTTC.

This clone was counted a few times. This chain joins TRBV4-1 and TRBJ1-1, with D possibly being TRBD1 (6 bases). V lost 3 bases and J lost 10, with 21 bases in between. Germline CDR1 reads MGHRA; CDR2 reads YSYEKL. The CDR3 runs to 15 residues. CDR3 DNA sequence: TGCGCCAGCAGCCAGCCGGGACACTCCTTGGGGGTAGCTTTCTTT. This translates into CASSQPGHSLGVAFF.

The DNA of the CDR3 is TGTGCCAGTCGGCAAGGGAGTTCGGCTTTCTTT. Its protein is CASRQGSSAFF. The chain combines TRBV19 with TRBJ1-1; no clear D. The CDR3 has 11 amino acids. Trimming shortened V by 8 bases and J by 11 bases, and 15 bases separated the two germline ends. Germline values: CDR1 LNHDA, CDR2 SQIVND (reference sequence).

The V and J genes are TRBV7-3 and TRBJ2-1; TRBD1 matches at 9 bases. The V gene's germline CDR1 is SGHTA and CDR2 FQGTGA. V was pared by 0 bases and J by 8 bases, with 8 bases of the junction left unmatched. This CDR3 has 16 amino acids. Written as DNA, the CDR3 is TGTGCCAGCAGCTTAACCTGGGACAGGGTGGGAGATGAGCAGTTCTTC. It encodes CASSLTWDRVGDEQFF.

The V and J genes are TRBV28 and TRBJ2-3, with 7 bases matching TRBD2. This CDR3 is built from 17 residues. The V and J ends lost 3 bases and 4 bases, in that order; junction bases with no gene match: 13. Germline V gives CDR1 MDHEN, CDR2 SYDVKM. The CDR3 protein is CASSFLVAGGRADTQYF. Written as DNA, the CDR3 is TGTGCCAGCAGTTTTTTAGTGGCTGGAGGGAGGGCAGATACGCAGTATTTT.